The next 13 T cell receptor beta chains were all read from a single sample in a study of human T cells and chemical hapten exposure (dated by TCRdb to about 2021). The library was obtained by RACE. The sample was run on a NextSeq 500. TCRdb reworked the public reads: Q25 trimming with fastp, MiXCR clone assembly, productive beta chains retained. Each entry merges the rows of one CDR3 protein and shows their most common DNA and genes. This sample lists some 80,000 distinct CDR3 sequences; 10% were detected once. The ten largest make up 2.5% of the sample. The meaning of the sample's time point label: patch test 2, 6 weeks after DPC sensitization. Interpreted using the paper, the treatment or condition label stands for: therapeutic diphenylcyclopropenone sensitization with weekly scalp DPC. The specimen comprised whole blood, sampled in connection with sensitization to the hapten diphenylcyclopropenone (DPC). Receptors were obtained from a woman in her twenties or thirties with alopecia areata. Some clones in this sample may be carry-over from other donors' samples.

The V gene is TRBV28, the J gene TRBJ2-3; no clear D gene. There are 12 residues in the CDR3. The germline V and J ends were trimmed by 3 bases and 4 bases, with 5 bases remaining between them. Germline lookup yields CDR1 MDHEN and CDR2 SYDVKM. The CDR3: CASSFWADTQYF. For the CDR3, the DNA is TGTGCCAGCAGTTTCTGGGCAGATACGCAGTATTTT.

Ten or more counts support this clonotype. This sequence joins TRBV29-1 and TRBJ2-2; 9 positions match TRBD1. V trimming: 6 bases; J trimming: 3 bases; junction bases outside the gene matches: 5. CDR1 SQVTM and CDR2 ANQGSEA come from the germline V gene. CDR3 length: 14 amino acids. CDR3 bases: TGCAGCGTCAAACAGGGGGCGGACACCGGGGAGCTGTTTTTT. It is translated as CSVKQGADTGELFF.

This clonotype has a handful of counts. The gene calls are TRBV2 and TRBJ2-5, with D tentatively TRBD2 (5 bases). Trimming removed 4 bases from V and 3 bases from J, with 9 bases in between. CDR3 size: 13 residues. Germline CDR1 SNHLY, CDR2 FYNNEI. CDR3 nucleotides: TGTGCCAGCAGTGGGACTTTCAAAGAGACCCAGTACTTC. Its translation: CASSGTFKETQYF.

The chain employs TRBV6-6 and TRBJ1-4; TRBD1 matches 10 bases. There are 13 residues in the CDR3. Trimming took 8 bases from V and 8 from J; bases not matched to a gene: 5. CDR1 and CDR2 (germline): MNHNY, SVGAGI (reference sequence). The CDR3, as DNA: TGTGCCAGCTACGGGACAGGGGAGGAAAAACTGTTTTTT. It translates to CASYGTGEEKLFF.

This clonotype was observed a handful of times. The rearrangement uses TRBV7-2 and TRBJ2-1; the D gene is possibly TRBD2 (6 bases). CDR1 is SGHTA and CDR2 is FQGNSA in the germline V gene. V dropped 5 bases and J dropped 10 bases, with 21 bases sitting between them. The CDR3 is 15 residues long. In DNA form, the CDR3 reads TGTGCCAGCAGCCCGGGAGACCAAAAAGGGTACGAGCAGTTCTTC. Protein sequence: CASSPGDQKGYEQFF.

In this sample, this clonotype turned up once. A much more abundant neighbour one base away suggests this may be a read error. The chain employs TRBV18 and TRBJ1-6; a weak D match, TRBD1 (5 bases). This CDR3 spans 15 amino acids. Germline V CDR1 and CDR2: KGHSH, LQKENI. The CDR3, as DNA: TGTGTCAGCTCACCTGGGGCCGGGGGTCATTCACCCCTCCACTTT. It codes for CVSSPGAGGHSPLHF.

Ten or more counts support this clonotype. V and J are TRBV7-8 and TRBJ2-2; TRBD2 matches 16 bases. Trimming cost V 1 base and J 3 bases; bases outside gene matches: 2. The CDR3 has 18 amino acids. Germline loops: CDR1 SGHVS, CDR2 FQNEAQ. CDR3 nucleotide sequence: TGTGCCAGCAGCTTAGTTGGGACTAGCGGGGGGGACACCGGGGAGCTGTTTTTT. Its translation is CASSLVGTSGGDTGELFF. Together with reference TRBV7-8 and TRBJ2-2, the CDR3 gives the full variable domain: GAGVSQSPRYKVAKRGQDVALRCDPISGHVSLFWYQQALGQGPEFLTYFQNEAQLDKSGLPSDRFFAERPEGSVSTLKIQRTQQEDSAVYLCASSLVGTSGGDTGELFFGEGSRLTVL.

This chain joins TRBV29-1 and TRBJ2-3, with D perhaps given as TRBD1 or TRBD2 (6 bases each). There are 15 residues in the CDR3. Germline V CDR1 and CDR2: SQVTM, ANQGSEA. Trimming shortened V by 1 base and J by 5 bases, and 16 bases separated the two germline ends. The CDR3 coding sequence is TGCAGCGTTGAAGTGTCGAAGGGGGGTGTAGATACGCAGTATTTT. As protein: CSVEVSKGGVDTQYF.

This clonotype was detected ten times or more. This chain connects TRBV3-1 to TRBJ2-5; the D gene is possibly TRBD2 (7 bases). CDR1 is LGHDT, CDR2 YNNKEL, per germline (reference sequence). Trimming took 3 bases from V and 5 from J, leaving 16 bases between them. The length of the CDR3 is 15 residues. The CDR3 sequence: CASSHGGGLVETQYF. In nucleotides, the CDR3 is TGTGCCAGCAGCCACGGCGGGGGCCTAGTGGAGACCCAGTACTTC.

This clonotype occurred a few times. The V call is TRBV7-2, the J call TRBJ2-7; D not certain. Germline CDR1 and CDR2: SGHTA and FQGNSA. The CDR3 is made up of 14 amino acids. V dropped 4 bases and J dropped 2 bases, with 12 bases sitting between them. CDR3 region: CASSWKDGPYEQYF. The CDR3, as DNA: TGTGCCAGCAGCTGGAAGGACGGCCCCTACGAGCAGTACTTC.

This clonotype was detected ten times or more. One junction end does not reproduce the germline sequence, and a read error may be involved. J is TRBJ1-6 and V is TRBV6-2 or TRBV6-3; D is uncertain. Germline-derived CDR1 and CDR2 are MNHEY and SVGEGT. The CDR3 has 16 residues. The CDR3 bases are TGTGCCAGCAGTTACGTGGGAAGCTCCCATAATTCACCCCTCCACTTT. Translating it yields CASSYVGSSHNSPLHF.

This clonotype was seen a handful of times. The chain joins TRBV29-1 to TRBJ1-1; weak D call: TRBD1 (5 bases). This CDR3 has 11 residues. V lost 6 bases and J 6 bases, leaving 11 bases between the germline ends. Germline V gene data show CDR1 as SQVTM and CDR2 as ANQGSEA. Here the CDR3 reads CSVGHFPEAFF. The CDR3 DNA follows: TGCAGCGTGGGGCACTTCCCTGAAGCTTTCTTT.

V usage is TRBV29-1 and J usage is TRBJ1-2; no reliable D call. The ends were cut back, 5 bases at V and 1 base at J, with 5 bases in the middle. This CDR3 contains 11 residues. Germline V CDR1 and CDR2: SQVTM, ANQGSEA. The chain's CDR3 is CSVSLNYGYTF. DNA of the CDR3: TGCAGCGTTTCCCTTAACTATGGCTACACCTTC. The entire variable domain, with the rest obtained from reference TRBV29-1 and TRBJ1-2, is as follows: SAVISQKPSRDICQRGTSLTIQCQVDSQVTMMFWYRQQPGQSLTLIATANQGSEATYESGFVIDKFPISRPNLTFSTLTVSNMSPEDSSIYLCSVSLNYGYTFGSGTRLTVV.